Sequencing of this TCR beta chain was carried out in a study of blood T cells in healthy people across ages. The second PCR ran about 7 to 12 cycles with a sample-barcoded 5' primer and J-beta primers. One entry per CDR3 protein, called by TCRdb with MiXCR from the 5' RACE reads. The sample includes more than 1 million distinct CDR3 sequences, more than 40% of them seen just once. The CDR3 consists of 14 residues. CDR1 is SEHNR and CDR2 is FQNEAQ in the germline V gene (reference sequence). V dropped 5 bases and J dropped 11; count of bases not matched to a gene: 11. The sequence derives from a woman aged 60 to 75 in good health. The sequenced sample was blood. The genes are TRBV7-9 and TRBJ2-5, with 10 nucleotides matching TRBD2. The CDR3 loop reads CASSLGLAVFEQYF. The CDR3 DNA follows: TGTGCCAGCAGCCTTGGACTAGCGGTTTTTGAGCAGTACTTC.